What follows are 8 T cell receptor beta chains derived from one specimen sequenced in a study of blood T cell repertoires in COVID-19. Measured with immunoSEQ multiplex PCR; TCRdb has only the in-frame clones, and not every one. The sample lists more than 250,000 clones; around 92% were seen once. The sequencing sample was made of peripheral blood. Receptors were obtained from a man between 18 and 29 years old who had recovered from COVID-19.

This clone occurred once. The V and J genes are TRBV27 and TRBJ1-1; unclear D gene. Germline V lookup: CDR1 MNHEY, CDR2 SMNVEV (reference sequence). Trimming removed 0 bases from V and 0 bases from J, with 8 bases in between. The length of the CDR3 is 15 residues. CDR3 sequence (DNA): TGTGCCAGCAGTTTATCTAGCACGATGAACACTGAAGCTTTCTTT. It translates to CASSLSSTMNTEAFF.

The CDR3 region is CASSKRYGTEAFF. DNA for the CDR3: TGTGCCAGTAGTAAGCGGTATGGCACTGAAGCTTTCTTT. This chain uses TRBV19 with TRBJ1-1; no clear D gene. Germline values: CDR1 LNHDA, CDR2 SQIVND (reference sequence). The V and J ends lost 4 bases and 4 bases respectively, with 10 bases between them. The CDR3 is made up of 13 amino acids.

This clone has a single count. V is TRBV10-3 and J is TRBJ2-1; 7 nucleotides agree with TRBD1. CDR1 and CDR2 (germline): ENHRY, SYGVKD. V dropped 1 base and J dropped 7; count of bases not matched to a gene: 7. This CDR3 comprises 15 residues. CDR3 amino acids: CAISELKGAGNEQFF. The CDR3 DNA reads TGTGCCATCAGTGAGTTGAAGGGGGCTGGTAATGAGCAGTTCTTC.

The V call is TRBV4-3, the J call TRBJ1-1; D is unclear. The V end lost 1 base, the J end lost 1 base, and 7 bases lay between the germline ends. Germline CDR1 reads LGHNA; CDR2 reads YSLEER. The CDR3 has 14 residues. CDR3 region: CASSQAVPNTEAFF. CDR3 nucleotide sequence: TGCGCCAGCAGCCAAGCGGTACCGAACACTGAAGCTTTCTTT.

The gene calls are TRBV6-2 or TRBV6-3 and TRBJ2-7; D possibly corresponds to TRBD1 (6 bases). CDR1 and CDR2 (germline): MNHEY, SVGEGT. V lost 2 bases, J lost 2 bases, and 7 bases lay in between. This CDR3 comprises 13 residues. CDR3 in DNA: TGTGCCAGCAGTTACGACAGGACCTACGAGCAGTACTTC. It specifies CASSYDRTYEQYF.

The genes are TRBV25-1 and TRBJ1-1; no firm D call. The CDR3 has 15 amino acids. Deletions cut 1 base from V and 4 bases from J, with 13 bases between. Per the germline V gene, CDR1 is MGHDK and CDR2 is SYGVNS. CDR3: CASSEWAGRITEAFF. The CDR3 nucleotides are TGTGCCAGCAGTGAATGGGCCGGCAGGATCACTGAAGCTTTCTTT.

The chain couples TRBV23-1 to TRBJ2-1; D is perhaps TRBD1 (6 bases). TRBV23-1 has ORF status, its function being uncertain. This CDR3 has 16 amino acids. Between the trimmed V and J ends, which lost 6 bases and 0 bases, there was a span of 15 bases. CDR3 coding DNA: TGCGCCAGCAGCGACCGGGACACAAGCTCCTACAATGAGCAGTTCTTC. It yields the protein CASSDRDTSSYNEQFF.

The chain employs TRBV4-2 and TRBJ2-2; TRBD1 might be the D (6 bases). Germline CDR1 reads LGHNA; CDR2 reads YNFKEQ. With 1 base removed from V and 7 bases from J, the gap between germline ends came to 16 bases. The CDR3 totals 16 residues. CDR3 in DNA: TGTGCCAGCAGCCAAGTTGATAGGGGGAGCGGCGGGGAGCTGTTTTTT. Translated: CASSQVDRGSGGELFF.